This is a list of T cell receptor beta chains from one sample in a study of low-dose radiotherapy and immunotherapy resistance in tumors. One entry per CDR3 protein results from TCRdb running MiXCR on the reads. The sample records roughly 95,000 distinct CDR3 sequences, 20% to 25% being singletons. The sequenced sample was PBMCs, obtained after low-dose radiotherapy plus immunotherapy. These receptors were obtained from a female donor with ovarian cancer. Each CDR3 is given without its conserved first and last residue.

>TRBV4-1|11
ASSPIWSTEAF
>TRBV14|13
ASSQVRATNSPLH
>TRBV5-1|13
ASSLAADRGSGYT
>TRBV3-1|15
ASGHRVSVEGANEQF
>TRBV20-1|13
SASPTLPVLDTQY
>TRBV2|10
ASAASGGTQY
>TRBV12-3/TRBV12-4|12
ASSPNKVNQPQH
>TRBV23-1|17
ASSPTGLAGSGDTGELF
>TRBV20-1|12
SVLAGGPKTDQY
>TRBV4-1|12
ASSQDHWGSPHR
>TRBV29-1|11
SGHWTGNTEAF
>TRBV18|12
ASSPRGGGGEAF
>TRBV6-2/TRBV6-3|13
ASSEKSSGANVLT
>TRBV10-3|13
AISDSGRVTGELF
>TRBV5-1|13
ASSLERGVTDTQY
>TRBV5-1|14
ASSLVGSTNTGELF
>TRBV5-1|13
ASSLAGTGYDTQY
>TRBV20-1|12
SATGTGYQETQY
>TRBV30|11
AWTPGGEGAQY
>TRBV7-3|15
ASSLSRDRDRKETQY
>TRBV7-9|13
ASSLETGRPYEQY
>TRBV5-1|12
ASTPGDSQVGYT
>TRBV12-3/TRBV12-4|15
ASSFEYRSGAKNIQY
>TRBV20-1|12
SAESGTSTDTQY